Shown below are 21 T cell receptor beta chains from a single sample sequenced in a study of cytomegalovirus exposure and HLA in healthy donors. The PCR contained 60 Vbeta and 13 Jbeta primers. TCRdb's copy holds only in-frame clones and misses some; the assay was immunoSEQ multiplex PCR. Here the sample spans 65,000 or so clones, approximately 60% being singletons. The sample taken for sequencing was PBMCs. Receptors were obtained from a man younger than 45 in good health and CMV-seronegative.

In this sample, this clone turned up a few times. The chain has TRBV14 and TRBJ1-6, with a weak D call TRBD1 (6 bases). CDR1 is SGHDN, CDR2 FVKESK, per germline. Between the trimmed V and J ends, which lost 5 bases and 6 bases, there was a span of 11 bases. The CDR3 spans 14 residues. This CDR3 reads CASSVHRANSPLHF. As DNA, the CDR3 is TGTGCCAGCAGCGTTCACAGGGCTAATTCACCCCTCCACTTT.

J is TRBJ2-1 and V is TRBV5-6; 10 positions agree with TRBD2. The germline CDR1 and CDR2 sequences are SGHDT and YYEEEE. The V gene end was trimmed by 1 base and the J gene end by 3 bases; junction bases not matched to a gene: 4. The CDR3 spans 16 residues. The chain's CDR3 is CASSLTSGAGYNEQFF. The CDR3 DNA reads TGTGCCAGCAGCTTGACTAGCGGGGCCGGCTACAATGAGCAGTTCTTC.

The rearrangement links TRBV6-6 to TRBJ2-1, with TRBD1 as a possible D gene (6 bases). CDR1 and CDR2 from the germline V gene are MNHNY and SVGAGI (reference sequence). The CDR3 covers 14 residues. V was clipped by 5 bases and J by 5 bases, with 13 bases between them. CDR3 amino acids: CASSGAYRDNEQFF. CDR3 nucleotide sequence: TGTGCCAGCAGTGGGGCTTACAGGGACAATGAGCAGTTCTTC.

This chain connects TRBV5-4 to TRBJ2-7; perhaps TRBD2 as D (5 bases). The germline CDR1 and CDR2 sequences are SGHNT and YYREEE (reference sequence). There are 14 residues in the CDR3. Trimming shortened V by 2 bases and J by 4 bases, and 13 bases separated the two germline ends. CDR3 coding DNA: TGTGCCAGCAGCTTTGACGGGAATACGTACGAGCAGTACTTC. Amino acids: CASSFDGNTYEQYF.

In its sample, this clone was seen a few times. The V call is TRBV30, the J call TRBJ2-1, with 9 bases lining up with TRBD1. The CDR3 is 15 amino acids. Germline loops: CDR1 GTSNPN, CDR2 SVGIG (reference sequence). With V trimmed by 0 bases and J by 9 bases, 9 bases remained unmatched. In nucleotides, the CDR3 is TGTGCCTGGAGTGTCCTGGACAGGGGAGGCGGTGAGCAGTTCTTC. It encodes CAWSVLDRGGGEQFF.

The chain is built from TRBV18 and TRBJ2-1; tentatively, D is TRBD2 (5 bases). Germline V gives CDR1 KGHSH, CDR2 LQKENI. V lost 2 bases and J lost 12, with 8 bases in between. This CDR3 region has 11 residues. CDR3 in amino acids: CASSPRLMQFF. The DNA for the CDR3 is TGTGCCAGCTCACCAAGACTAATGCAGTTCTTC.

V is TRBV4-1 and J is TRBJ2-3; D might be TRBD2 (5 bases). This CDR3 contains 16 residues. Trimming took 1 base from V and 0 from J, leaving 11 bases between them. Germline V CDR1 and CDR2: MGHRA, YSYEKL. The chain's CDR3 is CASSQVIIASTDTQYF. In nucleotides, the CDR3 is TGCGCCAGCAGCCAAGTGATAATAGCGAGCACAGATACGCAGTATTTT.

This clone occurred once. The chain has TRBV30 and TRBJ1-2; D remains ambiguous. Per germline, CDR1 GTSNPN and CDR2 SVGIG (reference sequence). The CDR3 is 12 residues long. V gave up 2 bases and J gave up 8 bases, with 12 bases separating them. The CDR3 coding sequence is TGTGCCTGGAGTCTCGGGGTCTGGGGCTACACCTTC. It translates to CAWSLGVWGYTF.

The chain carries TRBV7-2 and TRBJ2-1; D might be TRBD2 (7 bases). The CDR3 is made up of 14 amino acids. Trimming cost V 1 base and J 9 bases, with 13 bases left between them. Germline V gives CDR1 SGHTA, CDR2 FQGNSA. The CDR3 loop is CASSLEGGGLEQFF. The DNA for the CDR3 is TGTGCCAGCAGCTTAGAAGGGGGGGGGCTTGAGCAGTTCTTC.

The chain joins TRBV6-1 to TRBJ2-7, with TRBD1 matching 10 bases. Looked up from germline, CDR1 is MNHNS and CDR2 is SASEGT. CDR3 length: 14 residues. Trimming at V came to 7 bases and at J to 3 bases, leaving 6 bases not matched to a gene. The chain's CDR3 is CASKDRTGGYEQYF. CDR3 coding DNA: TGTGCCAGCAAAGATAGGACAGGGGGCTACGAGCAGTACTTC.

CDR3 sequence: CASSVFSSGEQYF. The CDR3 DNA is TGTGCCAGCAGCGTTTTTTCCAGCGGAGAGCAGTACTTC. The J gene is TRBJ2-7, the V gene TRBV6-1; TRBD2 might be the D (5 bases). The CDR3 covers 13 residues. V lost 6 bases and J 7 bases, leaving 16 bases between the germline ends. Looked up from germline, CDR1 is MNHNS and CDR2 is SASEGT.

The chain joins TRBV6-6 to TRBJ2-7, with 9 bases fitting TRBD1. CDR1 is MNHNY and CDR2 is SVGAGI in the germline V gene (reference sequence). The CDR3 loop spans 15 amino acids. Trimming cost V 10 bases and J 1 base; bases outside gene matches: 11. Here the CDR3 DNA reads TGTGCCACCCAGCCCTCCGGGACAGGGTCCTACGAGCAGTACTTC. Translation gives CATQPSGTGSYEQYF.

This clone was detected a few times. This sequence joins TRBV5-8 and TRBJ1-1; weak D call: TRBD1 (6 bases). The germline V gene has CDR1 SGHTS and CDR2 YDEGEE. This CDR3 contains 15 residues. The germline V and J ends were trimmed by 0 bases and 2 bases, with 11 bases remaining between them. The CDR3 DNA sequence: TGTGCCAGCAGCTTGGTGGACAGTTTTAACACTGAAGCTTTCTTT. As protein: CASSLVDSFNTEAFF. Based on the CDR3 plus reference TRBV5-8 and TRBJ1-1, the full variable domain is EAGVTQSPTHLIKTRGQQATLRCSPISGHTSVYWYQQALGLGLQFLLWYDEGEERNRGNFPPRFSGRQFPNYSSELNVNALELEDSALYLCASSLVDSFNTEAFFGQGTRLTVV.

The chain links TRBV19 to TRBJ1-6; no clear D. This CDR3 comprises 14 residues. V was trimmed by 2 bases and J by 9 bases, leaving 11 bases between them. Germline loops: CDR1 LNHDA, CDR2 SQIVND (reference sequence). CDR3 region: CASSIQRGPSPLHF. CDR3 sequence (DNA): TGTGCCAGTAGTATACAGAGAGGCCCTTCACCCCTCCACTTT.

The chain links TRBV19 to TRBJ1-6; D call uncertain. CDR1 is LNHDA and CDR2 is SQIVND in the germline V gene (reference sequence). V was shortened by 5 bases and J by 6 bases, with 5 bases between the two germline ends. This CDR3 is built from 12 residues. CDR3: CASSPSNSPLHF. In DNA form, the CDR3 reads TGTGCCAGTAGTCCCTCTAATTCACCCCTCCACTTT.

A few counts support this clone. This sequence joins TRBV29-1 and TRBJ2-2; tentatively, D is TRBD1 (6 bases). V was cut by 4 bases and J by 4 bases, with 10 bases left in between. The CDR3 is 13 amino acids. CDR1 and CDR2 (germline): SQVTM, ANQGSEA. The CDR3 sequence is CSVVRGGTGELFF. In DNA form, the CDR3 reads TGCAGCGTTGTCAGGGGTGGCACCGGGGAGCTGTTTTTT.

The V gene is TRBV15, the J gene TRBJ2-5; D possibly corresponds to TRBD1 (5 bases). CDR1 is LNHNV and CDR2 is YYDKDF in the germline V gene (reference sequence). Deletions cut 0 bases from V and 5 bases from J, with 10 bases between. This CDR3 region has 14 residues. CDR3 DNA sequence: TGTGCCACCAGCAGAGAACGACCAGGGGAGACCCAGTACTTC. Its translation is CATSRERPGETQYF. Complete variable domain (other parts from reference TRBV15 and TRBJ2-5): DAMVIQNPRYQVTQFGKPVTLSCSQTLNHNVMYWYQQKSSQAPKLLFHYYDKDFNNEADTPDNFQSRRPNTSFCFLDIRSPGLGDTAMYLCATSRERPGETQYFGPGTRLLVL.

The rearrangement joins TRBV12-5 to TRBJ2-7; perhaps TRBD2 as D (5 bases). CDR1 and CDR2 from the germline V gene are LGHNT and FRNRAP. CDR3 length: 14 residues. Trimming took 7 bases from V and 2 from J, leaving 15 bases between them. Here the CDR3 DNA reads TGTGCTAGTGCTCCCTCCGAGAGGGCCTACGAGCAGTACTTC. Protein sequence: CASAPSERAYEQYF.

The chain has TRBV28 and TRBJ1-4, with D maybe TRBD1 (5 bases). Trimming stripped 6 bases from V and 1 base from J, with 12 bases between. This CDR3 has 15 residues. CDR1 and CDR2 from the germline V gene are MDHEN and SYDVKM. The CDR3 spells CASREGKVTNEKLFF. CDR3 in DNA: TGTGCCAGCAGGGAGGGGAAGGTAACTAATGAAAAACTGTTTTTT.

Only a few counts were recorded for this clone. This chain connects TRBV7-7 to TRBJ2-5; 13 bases match TRBD2. V was clipped by 5 bases and J by 5 bases; unmatched bases: 5. The CDR3 totals 15 residues. CDR1 SSHAT and CDR2 FNYEAQ come from the germline V gene (reference sequence). The CDR3 here is CASSLTSGGAETQYF. In DNA form, the CDR3 reads TGTGCCAGCAGCCTTACTAGCGGGGGGGCTGAGACCCAGTACTTC.

This clone was recorded a few times. The gene calls are TRBV11-3 and TRBJ2-2, with TRBD1 identical over 9 bases. Germline trimming cut 2 bases from V and 4 bases from J; bases unmatched to any gene: 2. The CDR3 is made up of 15 amino acids. CDR1 and CDR2 (germline): SGHNT, YENEEA. The CDR3 here is CASSLRTGVTGELFF. Here the CDR3 DNA reads TGTGCCAGCAGCTTAAGGACAGGGGTCACCGGGGAGCTGTTTTTT.